This T cell receptor (beta chain) was identified in a study of cytomegalovirus exposure and HLA in healthy donors. Study in general: The study placed around 80% of its roughly 430 genotyped donors in the Caucasian-associated ancestry cluster. Regarding the study as a whole: Near-uniform donor sequencing depth was presumed by presence/absence analyses. A highly shared variant cluster was judged a likely technical artifact.

A remark on this clone: Its cognate antigen is unknown.

Germline lookup yields CDR1 SGHRS and CDR2 YFSETQ. Germline trimming cut 1 base from V and 0 bases from J; bases unmatched to any gene: 6. The CDR3 is 16 amino acids. Primers: 60 Vbeta forward and 13 Jbeta reverse. In the authors' workflow: Later reanalysis found around 74 million unique TCR beta chains, 9 million to 12 million of them shared. Using immunoSEQ multiplex PCR, the repertoire was profiled, and TCRdb retains in-frame clones only, with some absent. That table is the source of V, J and clone size, and D and trimming were worked out from the DNA. The sample carries tens of thousands of clones, 80% recorded once.

The sequenced sample consisted of PBMCs. The J gene is TRBJ2-5, the V gene TRBV5-1, with 7 bases aligning to TRBD2. This TCR derives from a woman between 40 and 50 years old in good health and CMV-seronegative. CDR3 DNA: TGCGCCAGCAGCTTGTCCGTGGGGGGGGACCAAGAGACCCAGTACTTC. It translates to CASSLSVGGDQETQYF.